Sequencing of this T cell receptor (beta chain) was carried out in a study of HIV-infected patients and healthy controls. Study-wide points: Eight alpha and eight beta V genes differed significantly in mean usage between HIV-infected patients and controls.

Alpha and beta constant-region primers primed reverse transcription of 500 to 550 ng RNA. Separate chain-specific third strand synthesis with multiplexing indices produced the alpha and beta libraries. TCRdb reanalysed the 5' RACE reads using MiXCR and keeps one entry per CDR3 protein. This sample has around 7,600 distinct CDR3 sequences, with about 9.1% found just once. The repertoire came from unfractionated whole blood and reflected all unsorted peripheral T cells. On this clonotype: What it binds is unknown.

Germline V lookup: CDR1 SGHKS, CDR2 YYEKEE (reference sequence). The V end was cut by 4 bases, the J end by 1 base, with 17 bases between. CDR3 length: 16 amino acids. The sequenced sample was blood, obtained before antiretroviral therapy. The V gene is TRBV5-5, the J gene TRBJ2-5; no clear D. The receptor comes from an adult with HIV infection. CDR3 region: CASSLYTPRPQETQYF. The CDR3 nucleotides are TGTGCCAGCAGCCTCTATACTCCCCGGCCCCAAGAGACCCAGTACTTC.